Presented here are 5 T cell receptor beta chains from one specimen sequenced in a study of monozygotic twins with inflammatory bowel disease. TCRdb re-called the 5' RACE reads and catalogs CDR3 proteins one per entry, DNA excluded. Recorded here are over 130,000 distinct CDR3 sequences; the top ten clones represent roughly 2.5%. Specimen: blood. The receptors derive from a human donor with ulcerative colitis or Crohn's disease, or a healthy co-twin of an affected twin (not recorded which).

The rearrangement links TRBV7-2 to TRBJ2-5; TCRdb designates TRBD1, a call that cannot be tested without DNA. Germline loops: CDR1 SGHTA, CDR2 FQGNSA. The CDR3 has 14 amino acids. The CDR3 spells CASNPQGGGETQYF.

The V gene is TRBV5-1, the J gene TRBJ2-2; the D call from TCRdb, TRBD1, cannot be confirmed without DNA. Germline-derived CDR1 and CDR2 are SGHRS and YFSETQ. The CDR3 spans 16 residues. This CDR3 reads CASSPVPGANTGELFF. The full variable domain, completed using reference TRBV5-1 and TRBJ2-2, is KAGVTQTPRYLIKTRGQQVTLSCSPISGHRSVSWYQQTPGQGLQFLFEYFSETQRNKGNFPGRFSGRQFSNSRSEMNVSTLELGDSALYLCASSPVPGANTGELFFGEGSRLTVL.

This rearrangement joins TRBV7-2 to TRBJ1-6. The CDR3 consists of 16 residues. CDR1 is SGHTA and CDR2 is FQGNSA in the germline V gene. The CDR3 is CASSLAATGTNSPLHF.

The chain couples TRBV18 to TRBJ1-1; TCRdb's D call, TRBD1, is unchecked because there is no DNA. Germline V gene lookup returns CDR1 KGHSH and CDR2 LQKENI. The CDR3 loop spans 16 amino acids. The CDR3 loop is CASSLGTGFRNTEAFF.

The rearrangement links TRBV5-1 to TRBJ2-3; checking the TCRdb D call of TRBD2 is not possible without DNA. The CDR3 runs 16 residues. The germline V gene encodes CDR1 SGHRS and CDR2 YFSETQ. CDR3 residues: CASSLLTASGTDTQYF. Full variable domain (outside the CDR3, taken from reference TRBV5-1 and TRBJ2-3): KAGVTQTPRYLIKTRGQQVTLSCSPISGHRSVSWYQQTPGQGLQFLFEYFSETQRNKGNFPGRFSGRQFSNSRSEMNVSTLELGDSALYLCASSLLTASGTDTQYFGPGTRLTVL.